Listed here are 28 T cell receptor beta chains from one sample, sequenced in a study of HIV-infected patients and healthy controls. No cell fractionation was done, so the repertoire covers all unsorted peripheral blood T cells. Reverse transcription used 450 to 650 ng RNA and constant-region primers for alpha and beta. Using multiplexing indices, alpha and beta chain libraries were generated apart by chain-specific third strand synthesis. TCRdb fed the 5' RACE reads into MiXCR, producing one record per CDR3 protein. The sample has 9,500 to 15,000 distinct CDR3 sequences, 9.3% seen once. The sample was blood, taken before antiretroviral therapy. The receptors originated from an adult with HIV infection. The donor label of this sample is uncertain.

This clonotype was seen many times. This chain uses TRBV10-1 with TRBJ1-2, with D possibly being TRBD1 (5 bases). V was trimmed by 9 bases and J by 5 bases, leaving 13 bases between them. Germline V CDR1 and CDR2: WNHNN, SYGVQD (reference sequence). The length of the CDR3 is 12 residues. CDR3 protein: CASSTGAYGYTF. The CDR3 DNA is TGCGCCAGTTCTACAGGTGCTTATGGCTACACCTTC.

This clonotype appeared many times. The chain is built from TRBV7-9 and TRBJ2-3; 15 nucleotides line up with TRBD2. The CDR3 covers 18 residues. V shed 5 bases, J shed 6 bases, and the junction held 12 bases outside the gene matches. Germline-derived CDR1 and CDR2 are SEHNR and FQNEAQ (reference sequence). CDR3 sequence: CASSLGLAGGRRMDTQYF. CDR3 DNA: TGTGCCAGCAGCCTGGGACTAGCGGGAGGCCGTAGGATGGATACGCAGTATTTT.

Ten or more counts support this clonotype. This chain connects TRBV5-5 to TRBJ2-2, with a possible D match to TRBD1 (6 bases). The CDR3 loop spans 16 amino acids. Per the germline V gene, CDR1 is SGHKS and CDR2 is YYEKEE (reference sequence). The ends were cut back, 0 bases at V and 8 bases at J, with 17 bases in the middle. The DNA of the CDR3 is TGTGCCAGCAGCTTGGGATTTGGGGGCGTGTCAGGGGAGCTGTTTTTT. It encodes CASSLGFGGVSGELFF.

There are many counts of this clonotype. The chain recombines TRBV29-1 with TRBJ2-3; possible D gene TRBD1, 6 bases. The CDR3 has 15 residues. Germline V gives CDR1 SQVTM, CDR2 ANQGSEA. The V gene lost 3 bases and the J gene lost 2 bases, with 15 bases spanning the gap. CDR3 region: CSVEETGAPTDTQYF. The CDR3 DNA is TGCAGCGTTGAGGAGACAGGCGCCCCCACAGATACGCAGTATTTT.

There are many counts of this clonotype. CDR3 protein: CASSPRQVGSDTQYF. For the CDR3, the DNA is TGTGCCAGCTCACCCCGACAGGTTGGGTCAGATACGCAGTATTTT. The J gene is TRBJ2-3, the V gene TRBV18, with D possibly matching TRBD1 (6 bases). The germline gives CDR1 KGHSH, CDR2 LQKENI. Trimming cost V 3 bases and J 4 bases, with 14 bases left between them. The CDR3 spans 15 residues.

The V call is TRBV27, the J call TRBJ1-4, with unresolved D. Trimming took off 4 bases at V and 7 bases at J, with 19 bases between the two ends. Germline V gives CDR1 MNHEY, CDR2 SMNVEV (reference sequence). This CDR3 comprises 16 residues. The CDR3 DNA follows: TGTGCCAGCAGTTCTCCTCTCCGGGAGCCAGGTGAAAAACTGTTTTTT. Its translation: CASSSPLREPGEKLFF.

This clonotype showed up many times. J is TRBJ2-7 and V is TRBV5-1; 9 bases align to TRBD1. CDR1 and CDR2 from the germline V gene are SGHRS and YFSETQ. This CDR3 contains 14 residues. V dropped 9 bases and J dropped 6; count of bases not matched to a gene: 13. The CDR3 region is CATGPGTGTVEQYF. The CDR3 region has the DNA TGCGCCACCGGCCCAGGGACAGGGACGGTCGAGCAGTACTTC.

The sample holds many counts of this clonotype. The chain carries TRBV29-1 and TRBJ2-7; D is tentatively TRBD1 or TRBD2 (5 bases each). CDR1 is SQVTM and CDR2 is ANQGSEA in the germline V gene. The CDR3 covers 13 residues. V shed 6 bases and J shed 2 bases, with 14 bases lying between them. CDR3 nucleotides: TGCAGCGTCCGGCTTGGGGGACCCTACGAGCAGTACTTC. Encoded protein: CSVRLGGPYEQYF.

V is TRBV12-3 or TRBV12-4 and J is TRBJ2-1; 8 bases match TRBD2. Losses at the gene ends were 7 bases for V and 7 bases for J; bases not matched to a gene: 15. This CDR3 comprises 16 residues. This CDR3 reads CASIPWSSGIGNEQFF. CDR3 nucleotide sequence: TGTGCCAGCATCCCCTGGAGTAGCGGGATAGGTAATGAGCAGTTCTTC.

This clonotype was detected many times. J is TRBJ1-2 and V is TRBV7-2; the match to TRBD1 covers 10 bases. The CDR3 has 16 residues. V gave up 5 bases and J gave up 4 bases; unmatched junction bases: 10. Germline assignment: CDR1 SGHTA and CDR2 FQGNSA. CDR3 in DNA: TGTGCCAGCAGCCAGGGGGGACAGGGGAGGGGCTATGGCTACACCTTC. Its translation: CASSQGGQGRGYGYTF. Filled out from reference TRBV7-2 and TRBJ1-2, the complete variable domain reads GAGVSQSPSNKVTEKGKDVELRCDPISGHTALYWYRQSLGQGLEFLIYFQGNSAPDKSGLPSDRFSAERTGGSVSTLTIQRTQQEDSAVYLCASSQGGQGRGYGYTFGSGTRLTVV.

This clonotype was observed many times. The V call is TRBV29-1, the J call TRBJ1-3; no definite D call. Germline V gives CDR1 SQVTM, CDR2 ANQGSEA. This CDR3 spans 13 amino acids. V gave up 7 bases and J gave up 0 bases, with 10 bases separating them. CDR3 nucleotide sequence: TGCAGCGCCCAGACCGCCTCTGGAAACACCATATATTTT. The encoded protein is CSAQTASGNTIYF. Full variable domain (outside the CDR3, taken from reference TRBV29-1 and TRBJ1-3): SAVISQKPSRDICQRGTSLTIQCQVDSQVTMMFWYRQQPGQSLTLIATANQGSEATYESGFVIDKFPISRPNLTFSTLTVSNMSPEDSSIYLCSAQTASGNTIYFGEGSWLTVV.

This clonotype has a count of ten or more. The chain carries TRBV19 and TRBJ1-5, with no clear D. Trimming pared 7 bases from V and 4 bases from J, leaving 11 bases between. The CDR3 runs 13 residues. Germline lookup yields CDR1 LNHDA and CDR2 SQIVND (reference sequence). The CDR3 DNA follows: TGTGCCAGTACCCCCACCGGGAATCAGCCCCAGCATTTT. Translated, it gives CASTPTGNQPQHF.

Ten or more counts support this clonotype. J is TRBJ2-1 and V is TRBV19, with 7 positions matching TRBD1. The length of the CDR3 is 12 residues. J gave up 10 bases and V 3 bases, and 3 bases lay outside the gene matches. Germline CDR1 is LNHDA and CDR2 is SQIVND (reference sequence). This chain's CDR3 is CASSIPGQEQFF. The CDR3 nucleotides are TGTGCCAGTAGTATCCCGGGACAGGAGCAGTTCTTC.

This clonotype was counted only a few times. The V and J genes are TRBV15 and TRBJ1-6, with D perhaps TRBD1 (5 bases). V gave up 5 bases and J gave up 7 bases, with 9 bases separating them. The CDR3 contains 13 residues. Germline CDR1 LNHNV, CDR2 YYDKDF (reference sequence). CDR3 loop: CATSGGENSPLHF. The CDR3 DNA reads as TGTGCCACCAGCGGGGGGGAAAATTCACCCCTCCACTTT. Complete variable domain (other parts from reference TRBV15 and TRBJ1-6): DAMVIQNPRYQVTQFGKPVTLSCSQTLNHNVMYWYQQKSSQAPKLLFHYYDKDFNNEADTPDNFQSRRPNTSFCFLDIRSPGLGDTAMYLCATSGGENSPLHFGNGTRLTVT.

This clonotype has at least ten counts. The CDR3 sequence is CASSFLLWTGHGLSWNNEQFF. The CDR3 DNA reads TGCGCCAGCAGCTTCCTACTATGGACAGGTCATGGTCTATCCTGGAATAATGAGCAGTTCTTC. V gene TRBV5-1 combines with J gene TRBJ2-1; TRBD1 matches at 7 bases. V lost 2 bases and J lost 7; bases outside the gene matches: 27. The CDR3 spans 21 residues. The germline gives CDR1 SGHRS, CDR2 YFSETQ.

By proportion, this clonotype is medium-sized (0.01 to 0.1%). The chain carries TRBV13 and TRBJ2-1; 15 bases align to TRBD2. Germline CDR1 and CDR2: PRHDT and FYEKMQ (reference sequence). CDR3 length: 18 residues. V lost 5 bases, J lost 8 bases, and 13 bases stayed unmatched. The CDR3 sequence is CASSAAARTSGGAHEQFF. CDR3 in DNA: TGTGCCAGCAGCGCCGCCGCTAGGACTAGCGGGGGGGCCCATGAGCAGTTCTTC.

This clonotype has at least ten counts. The CDR3 loop reads CASSQILDRELKQPQHF. In DNA form, the CDR3 reads TGTGCCAGCAGCCAAATTCTGGACAGGGAATTAAAACAGCCCCAGCATTTT. V gene TRBV4-2 combines with J gene TRBJ1-5; 8 bases match TRBD1. Per germline, CDR1 LGHNA and CDR2 YNFKEQ. V lost 2 bases to trimming and J lost 7 bases; unmatched junction nucleotides: 13. The CDR3 runs 17 residues.

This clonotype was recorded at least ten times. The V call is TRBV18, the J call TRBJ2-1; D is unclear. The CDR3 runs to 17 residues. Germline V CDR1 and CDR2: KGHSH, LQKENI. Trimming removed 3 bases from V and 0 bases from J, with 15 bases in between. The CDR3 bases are TGTGCCAGCTCACCCCTGGGCGGCAGTAGCTCCTACAATGAGCAGTTCTTC. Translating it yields CASSPLGGSSSYNEQFF.

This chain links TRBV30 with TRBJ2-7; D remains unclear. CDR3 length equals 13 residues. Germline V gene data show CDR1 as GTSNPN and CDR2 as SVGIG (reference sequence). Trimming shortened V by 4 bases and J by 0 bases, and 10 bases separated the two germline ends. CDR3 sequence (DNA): TGTGCCTGGAATTACAGAAACTCCTACGAGCAGTACTTC. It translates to CAWNYRNSYEQYF.

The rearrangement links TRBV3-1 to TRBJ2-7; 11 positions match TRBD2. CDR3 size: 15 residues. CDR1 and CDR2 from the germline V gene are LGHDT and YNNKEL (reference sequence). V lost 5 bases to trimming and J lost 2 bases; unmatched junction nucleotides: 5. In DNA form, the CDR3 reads TGTGCCAGCAGCGAAGTGACTAGCGGGACCTACGAGCAGTACTTC. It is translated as CASSEVTSGTYEQYF.

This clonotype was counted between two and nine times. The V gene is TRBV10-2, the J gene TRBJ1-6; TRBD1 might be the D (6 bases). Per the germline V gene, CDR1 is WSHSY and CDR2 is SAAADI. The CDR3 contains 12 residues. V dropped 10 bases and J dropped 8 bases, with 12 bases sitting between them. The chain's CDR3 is CATGDPYSPLHF. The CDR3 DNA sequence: TGCGCCACAGGGGATCCGTATTCACCCCTCCACTTT.

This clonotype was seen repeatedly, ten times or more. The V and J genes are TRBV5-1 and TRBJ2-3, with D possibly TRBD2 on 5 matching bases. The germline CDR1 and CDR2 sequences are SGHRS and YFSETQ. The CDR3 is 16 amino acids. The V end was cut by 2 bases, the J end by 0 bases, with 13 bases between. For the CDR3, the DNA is TGCGCCAGCAGCTTAGGAGGCCTCCCTAGCACAGATACGCAGTATTTT. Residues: CASSLGGLPSTDTQYF.

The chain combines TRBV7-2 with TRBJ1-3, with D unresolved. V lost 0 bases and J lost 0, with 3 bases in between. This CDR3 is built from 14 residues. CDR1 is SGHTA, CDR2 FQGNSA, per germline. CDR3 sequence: CASSLAFSGNTIYF. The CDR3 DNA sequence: TGTGCCAGCAGCTTAGCTTTCTCTGGAAACACCATATATTTT. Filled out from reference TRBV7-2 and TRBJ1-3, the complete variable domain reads GAGVSQSPSNKVTEKGKDVELRCDPISGHTALYWYRQSLGQGLEFLIYFQGNSAPDKSGLPSDRFSAERTGGSVSTLTIQRTQQEDSAVYLCASSLAFSGNTIYFGEGSWLTVV.

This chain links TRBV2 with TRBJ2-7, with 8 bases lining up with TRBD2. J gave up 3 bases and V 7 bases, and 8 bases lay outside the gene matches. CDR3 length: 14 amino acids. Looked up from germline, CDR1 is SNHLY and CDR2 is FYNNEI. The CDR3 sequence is CASKVAGIDYEQYF. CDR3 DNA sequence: TGTGCCAGCAAGGTAGCGGGGATAGACTACGAGCAGTACTTC.

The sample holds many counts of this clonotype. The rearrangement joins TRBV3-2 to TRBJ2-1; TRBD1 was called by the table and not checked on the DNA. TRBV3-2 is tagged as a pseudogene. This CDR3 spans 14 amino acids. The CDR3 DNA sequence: TGTGCCAGCAGCCAAGAAGGGCACAGGGGGGAGCAGTTCTTC. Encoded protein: CASSQEGHRGEQFF.

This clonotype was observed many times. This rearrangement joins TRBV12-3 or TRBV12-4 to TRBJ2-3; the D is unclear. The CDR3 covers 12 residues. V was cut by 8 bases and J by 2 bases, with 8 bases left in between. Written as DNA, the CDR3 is TGTGCCAGCGCTAGAGACACAGATACGCAGTATTTT. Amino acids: CASARDTDTQYF.

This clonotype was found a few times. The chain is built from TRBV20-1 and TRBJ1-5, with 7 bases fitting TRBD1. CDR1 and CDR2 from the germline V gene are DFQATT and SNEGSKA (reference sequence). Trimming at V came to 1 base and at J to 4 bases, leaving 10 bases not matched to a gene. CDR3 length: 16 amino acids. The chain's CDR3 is CSARGEDRTENQPQHF. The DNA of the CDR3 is TGCAGTGCTAGAGGGGAGGACAGGACAGAGAATCAGCCCCAGCATTTT.

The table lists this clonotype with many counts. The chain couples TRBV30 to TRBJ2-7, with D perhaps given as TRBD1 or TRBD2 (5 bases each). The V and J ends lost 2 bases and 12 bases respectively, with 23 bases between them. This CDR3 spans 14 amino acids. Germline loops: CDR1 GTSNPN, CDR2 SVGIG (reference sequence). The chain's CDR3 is CAWSTSTRLGDPYF. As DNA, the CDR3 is TGTGCCTGGAGTACATCCACCCGTCTGGGGGATCCGTACTTC.